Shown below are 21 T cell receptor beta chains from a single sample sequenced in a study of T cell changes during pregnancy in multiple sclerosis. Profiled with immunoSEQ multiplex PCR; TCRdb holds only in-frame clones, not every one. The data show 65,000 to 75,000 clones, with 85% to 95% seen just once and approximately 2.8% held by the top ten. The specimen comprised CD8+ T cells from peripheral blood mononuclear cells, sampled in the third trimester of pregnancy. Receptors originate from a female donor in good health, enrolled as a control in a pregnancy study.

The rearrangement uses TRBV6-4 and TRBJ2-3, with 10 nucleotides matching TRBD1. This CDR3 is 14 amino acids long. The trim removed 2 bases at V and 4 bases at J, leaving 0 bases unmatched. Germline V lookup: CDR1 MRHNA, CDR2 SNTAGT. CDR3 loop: CASSDGQGADTQYF. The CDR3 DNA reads TGTGCCAGCAGTGACGGACAGGGGGCAGATACGCAGTATTTT.

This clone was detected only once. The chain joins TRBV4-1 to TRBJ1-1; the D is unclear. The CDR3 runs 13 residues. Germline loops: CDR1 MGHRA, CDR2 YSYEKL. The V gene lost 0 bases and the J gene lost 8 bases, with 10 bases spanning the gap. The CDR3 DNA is TGCGCCAGCAGCCAAGATAACATCCAAGAAGCTTTCTTT. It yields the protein CASSQDNIQEAFF.

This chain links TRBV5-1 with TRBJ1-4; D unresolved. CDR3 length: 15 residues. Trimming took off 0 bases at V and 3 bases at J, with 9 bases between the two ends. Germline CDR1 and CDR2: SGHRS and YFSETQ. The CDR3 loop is CASSLVYQANEKLFF. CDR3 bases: TGCGCCAGCAGCTTGGTATACCAGGCTAATGAAAAACTGTTTTTT.

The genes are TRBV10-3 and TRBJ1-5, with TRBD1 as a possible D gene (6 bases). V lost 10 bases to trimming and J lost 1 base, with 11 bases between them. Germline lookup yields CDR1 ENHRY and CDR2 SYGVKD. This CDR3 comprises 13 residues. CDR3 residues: CATMGTSNQPQHF. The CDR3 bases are TGTGCCACTATGGGGACAAGCAATCAGCCCCAGCATTTT.

CDR3 DNA sequence: TGTGCCAGCAGCTTCCAGGAAAACTATGGCTACACCTTC. Its translation is CASSFQENYGYTF. The chain combines TRBV7-9 with TRBJ1-2; the D is unclear. V shed 3 bases and J shed 2 bases, with 7 bases lying between them. This CDR3 contains 13 residues. CDR1 and CDR2 (germline): SEHNR, FQNEAQ (reference sequence).

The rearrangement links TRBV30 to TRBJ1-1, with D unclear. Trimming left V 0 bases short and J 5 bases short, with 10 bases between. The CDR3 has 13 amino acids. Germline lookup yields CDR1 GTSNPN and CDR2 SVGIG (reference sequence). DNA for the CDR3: TGTGCCTGGAGTGTACATCTGAGGACTGAAGCTTTCTTT. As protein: CAWSVHLRTEAFF.

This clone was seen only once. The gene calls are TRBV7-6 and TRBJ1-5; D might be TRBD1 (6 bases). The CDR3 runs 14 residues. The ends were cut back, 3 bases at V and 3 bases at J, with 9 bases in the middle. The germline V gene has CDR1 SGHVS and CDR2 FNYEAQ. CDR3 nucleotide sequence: TGTGCCAGCAGCTTCGGACAGAACAATCAGCCCCAGCATTTT. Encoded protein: CASSFGQNNQPQHF.

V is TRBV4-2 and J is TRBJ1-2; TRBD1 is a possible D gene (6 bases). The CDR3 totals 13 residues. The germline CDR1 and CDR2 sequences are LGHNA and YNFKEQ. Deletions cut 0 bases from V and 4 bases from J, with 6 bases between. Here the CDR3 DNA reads TGTGCCAGCAGCCAAGAACAGGGCTATGGCTACACCTTC. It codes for CASSQEQGYGYTF.

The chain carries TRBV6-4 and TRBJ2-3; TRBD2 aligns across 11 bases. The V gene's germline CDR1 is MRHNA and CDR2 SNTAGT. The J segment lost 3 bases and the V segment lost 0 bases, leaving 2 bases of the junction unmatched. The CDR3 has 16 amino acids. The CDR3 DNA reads TGTGCCAGCAGTGACTCGACTAGCGGGGAGACAGATACGCAGTATTTT. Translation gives CASSDSTSGETDTQYF.

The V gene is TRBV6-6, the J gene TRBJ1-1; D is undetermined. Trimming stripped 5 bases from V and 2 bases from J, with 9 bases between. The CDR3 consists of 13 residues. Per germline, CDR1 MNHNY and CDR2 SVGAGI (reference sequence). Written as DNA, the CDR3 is TGTGCCAGCAGTCCGGGGAGAAACACTGAAGCTTTCTTT. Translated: CASSPGRNTEAFF.

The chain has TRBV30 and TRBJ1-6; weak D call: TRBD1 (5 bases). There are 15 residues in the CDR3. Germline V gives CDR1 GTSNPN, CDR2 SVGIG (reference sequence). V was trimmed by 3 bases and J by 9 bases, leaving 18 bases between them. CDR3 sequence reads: CAWRMDTGASSPLHF. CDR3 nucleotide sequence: TGTGCCTGGAGGATGGACACAGGTGCTTCTTCACCCCTCCACTTT.

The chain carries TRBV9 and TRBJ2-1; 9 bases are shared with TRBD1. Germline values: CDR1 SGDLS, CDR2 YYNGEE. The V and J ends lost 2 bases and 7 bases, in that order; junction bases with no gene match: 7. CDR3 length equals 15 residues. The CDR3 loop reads CASSVTGTGLNEQFF. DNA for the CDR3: TGTGCCAGCAGCGTTACCGGGACAGGGTTGAATGAGCAGTTCTTC.

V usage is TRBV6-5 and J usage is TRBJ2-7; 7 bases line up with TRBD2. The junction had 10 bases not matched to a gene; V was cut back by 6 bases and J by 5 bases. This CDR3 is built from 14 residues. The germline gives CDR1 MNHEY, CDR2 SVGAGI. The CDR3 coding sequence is TGTGCCAGCAGCCTGGGGGGGTTTGGGGACGAGCAGTACTTC. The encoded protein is CASSLGGFGDEQYF.

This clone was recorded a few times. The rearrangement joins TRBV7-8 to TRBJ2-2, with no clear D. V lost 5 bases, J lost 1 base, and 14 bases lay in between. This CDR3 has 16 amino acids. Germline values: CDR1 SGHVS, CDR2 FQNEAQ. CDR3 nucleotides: TGTGCCAGCAGCCCCCAATCAATGTTGAACACCGGGGAGCTGTTTTTT. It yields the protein CASSPQSMLNTGELFF.

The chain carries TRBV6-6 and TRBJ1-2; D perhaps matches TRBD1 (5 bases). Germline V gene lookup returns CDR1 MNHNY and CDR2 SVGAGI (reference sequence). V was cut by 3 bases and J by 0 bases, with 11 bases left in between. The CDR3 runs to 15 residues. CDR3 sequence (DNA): TGTGCCAGCAGTTATGGGGCAGGAGCTAACTATGGCTACACCTTC. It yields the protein CASSYGAGANYGYTF.

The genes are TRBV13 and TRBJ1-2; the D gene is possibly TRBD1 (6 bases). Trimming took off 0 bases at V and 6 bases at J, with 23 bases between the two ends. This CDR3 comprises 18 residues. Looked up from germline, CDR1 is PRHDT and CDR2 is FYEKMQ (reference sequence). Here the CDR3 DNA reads TGTGCCAGCAGCTTAGGCGGGTTCGGACAGAGTTCTCCCCATGGCTACACCTTC. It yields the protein CASSLGGFGQSSPHGYTF.

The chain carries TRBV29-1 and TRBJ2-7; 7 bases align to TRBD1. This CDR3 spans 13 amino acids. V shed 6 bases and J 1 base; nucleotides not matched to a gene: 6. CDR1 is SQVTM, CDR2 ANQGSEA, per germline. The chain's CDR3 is CSVPGTASYEQYF. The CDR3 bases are TGCAGCGTCCCGGGGACAGCATCCTACGAGCAGTACTTC.

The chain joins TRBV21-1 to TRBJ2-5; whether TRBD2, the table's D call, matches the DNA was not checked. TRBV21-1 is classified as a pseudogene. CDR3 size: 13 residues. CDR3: CASSPGLAGDQYF. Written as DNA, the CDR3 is TGTGCCAGCAGCCCGGGACTAGCGGGGGACCAGTACTTC.

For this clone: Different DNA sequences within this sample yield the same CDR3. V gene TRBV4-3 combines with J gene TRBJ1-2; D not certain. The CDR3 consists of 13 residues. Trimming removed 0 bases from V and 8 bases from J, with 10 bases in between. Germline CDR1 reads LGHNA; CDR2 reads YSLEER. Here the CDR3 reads CASSQDRGGGYTF. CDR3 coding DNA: TGCGCCAGCAGCCAAGATCGGGGTGGCGGCTACACCTTC.

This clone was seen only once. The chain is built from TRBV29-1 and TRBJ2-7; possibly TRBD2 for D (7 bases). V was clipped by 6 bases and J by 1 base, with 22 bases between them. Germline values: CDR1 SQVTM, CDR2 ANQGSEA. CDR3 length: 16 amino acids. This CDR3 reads CSVSGTSTKTSYEQYF. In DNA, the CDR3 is TGCAGCGTAAGCGGGACATCAACCAAAACATCCTACGAGCAGTACTTC.

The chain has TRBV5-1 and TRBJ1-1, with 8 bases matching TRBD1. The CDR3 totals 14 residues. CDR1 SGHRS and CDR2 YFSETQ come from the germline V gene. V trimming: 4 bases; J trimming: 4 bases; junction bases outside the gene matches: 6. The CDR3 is CASSLDRVGTEAFF. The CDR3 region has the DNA TGCGCCAGCAGCCTGGACAGGGTGGGCACTGAAGCTTTCTTT.